These 6 T cell receptor beta chains share one sample of origin, sequenced in a study of blood T cell repertoires in COVID-19. The table came from immunoSEQ multiplex PCR; TCRdb's copy has only in-frame clones and leaves some out. The sample has roughly 200,000 clones; 88% are singletons. The sequenced sample was peripheral blood. These receptors were collected from a man aged 18 to 35 with active or convalescent COVID-19.

The chain carries TRBV11-2 and TRBJ2-7; 7 bases are a match to TRBD2. With V trimmed by 5 bases and J by 6 bases, 10 bases remained unmatched. CDR1 SGHAT and CDR2 FQNNGV come from the germline V gene. The CDR3 has 14 amino acids. The CDR3 coding sequence is TGTGCCAGCAGCGGGACTATTGGGGTAGGCGAGCAGTACTTC. It is translated as CASSGTIGVGEQYF.

V and J are TRBV5-4 and TRBJ2-5, with D possibly being TRBD2 (6 bases). The CDR3 runs 15 residues. V was cut by 4 bases and J by 3 bases, with 16 bases left in between. Looked up from germline, CDR1 is SGHNT and CDR2 is YYREEE (reference sequence). CDR3 in DNA: TGTGCCAGCAGCGACTCCGGGACTCTTAAAGAGACCCAGTACTTC. It specifies CASSDSGTLKETQYF.

This chain connects TRBV9 to TRBJ1-1; 7 nucleotides match TRBD1. The ends lost 0 bases at V and 5 bases at J; junction bases unmatched: 7. The CDR3 length is 15 residues. Looked up from germline, CDR1 is SGDLS and CDR2 is YYNGEE. In DNA, the CDR3 is TGTGCCAGCAGCGTAGACGCAGGGGGTCGTACTGAAGCTTTCTTT. It codes for CASSVDAGGRTEAFF. The variable domain in full, completed from reference TRBV9 and TRBJ1-1, reads DSGVTQTPKHLITATGQRVTLRCSPRSGDLSVYWYQQSLDQGLQFLIQYYNGEERAKGNILERFSAQQFPDLHSELNLSSLELGDSALYFCASSVDAGGRTEAFFGQGTRLTVV.

J is TRBJ1-1 and V is TRBV12-5; no definite D call. Germline CDR1 LGHNT, CDR2 FRNRAP. The germline V and J ends were trimmed by 6 bases and 1 base, with 9 bases remaining between them. CDR3 length: 13 amino acids. The CDR3 sequence: CASGALWNTEAFF. In DNA, the CDR3 is TGTGCTAGTGGGGCATTATGGAACACTGAAGCTTTCTTT.

The V and J genes are TRBV2 and TRBJ1-2; 9 bases fit TRBD1. Germline loops: CDR1 SNHLY, CDR2 FYNNEI. The CDR3 is made up of 13 amino acids. Trimming at V came to 5 bases and at J to 6 bases, leaving 4 bases not matched to a gene. DNA of the CDR3: TGTGCCAGCAGTACGGGACAGGGACATGGCTACACCTTC. Protein: CASSTGQGHGYTF.

J is TRBJ1-1 and V is TRBV9; 7 bases are a match to TRBD1. The CDR3 contains 14 residues. V was pared by 0 bases and J by 2 bases, with 1 base of the junction left unmatched. From germline, CDR1 is SGDLS and CDR2 YYNGEE. CDR3 sequence: CASSVEGGNTEAFF. The CDR3, as DNA: TGTGCCAGCAGCGTAGAAGGGGGCAACACTGAAGCTTTCTTT.